The 30 T cell receptor beta chains given below trace back to one sample, sequenced in a study of siplizumab effects on memory and regulatory T cells. Produced via immunoSEQ multiplex PCR; TCRdb's table is partial and in-frame only. The table lists fewer than 110,000 clones, about nine tenths of them singletons. Material: non-Treg CD4+ T cells sorted from blood. The receptors originated from a human donor in good health.

The chain combines TRBV28 with TRBJ2-7; 10 nucleotides agree with TRBD2. In germline, CDR1 is MDHEN, CDR2 SYDVKM. The CDR3 totals 16 residues. V was clipped by 3 bases and J by 5 bases; unmatched bases: 10. This chain's CDR3 is CASSFDKKREGNEQYF. In DNA form, the CDR3 reads TGTGCCAGCAGTTTCGACAAGAAGCGGGAGGGGAACGAGCAGTACTTC.

The V gene is TRBV7-9, the J gene TRBJ2-5, with 7 bases lining up with TRBD2. After removal of 3 bases from V and 5 bases from J, the junction contained 15 bases not matched to a gene. The V gene's germline CDR1 is SEHNR and CDR2 FQNEAQ (reference sequence). This CDR3 region has 17 residues. The CDR3 sequence: CASSLTPSGLGGETQYF. As DNA, the CDR3 is TGTGCCAGCAGCTTGACCCCTAGCGGCCTTGGGGGGGAGACCCAGTACTTC.

The chain recombines TRBV9 with TRBJ1-5, with no clear D. Trimming pared 2 bases from V and 11 bases from J, leaving 14 bases between. The CDR3 extends over 13 amino acids. The germline V gene has CDR1 SGDLS and CDR2 YYNGEE. The CDR3 DNA is TGTGCCAGCAGCGTGGGAGGGTCTGGGTCCCAGCATTTT. This translates into CASSVGGSGSQHF.

This chain links TRBV10-2 with TRBJ1-3; D is unresolved. The CDR3 runs to 15 residues. Germline lookup yields CDR1 WSHSY and CDR2 SAAADI. Deletions cut 0 bases from V and 4 bases from J, with 10 bases between. The chain's CDR3 is CASSESRSAGNTIYF. CDR3 bases: TGCGCCAGCAGTGAGTCGAGGTCCGCGGGAAACACCATATATTTT.

V is TRBV7-2 and J is TRBJ2-3; 7 nucleotides align to TRBD2. This CDR3 is 17 amino acids long. V lost 0 bases, J lost 1 base, and 7 bases stayed unmatched. Germline assignment: CDR1 SGHTA and CDR2 FQGNSA. The CDR3 nucleotides read TGTGCCAGCAGCTTAGCGCATGGCGGGAGTGGCACAGATACGCAGTATTTT. Its protein is CASSLAHGGSGTDTQYF.

The sample holds one count of this clone. The V and J genes are TRBV30 and TRBJ1-5; TRBD1 aligns across 7 bases. The CDR3 totals 14 residues. Germline V lookup: CDR1 GTSNPN, CDR2 SVGIG (reference sequence). Trimming removed 4 bases from V and 1 base from J; junction bases left unmatched: 4. The CDR3 sequence: CAWTLTGSNQPQHF. The CDR3 bases are TGTGCCTGGACCCTGACAGGGAGCAATCAGCCCCAGCATTTT.

The gene calls are TRBV9 and TRBJ2-1; 7 positions agree with TRBD2. This CDR3 spans 15 amino acids. Losses at the gene ends were 0 bases for V and 8 bases for J; bases not matched to a gene: 8. Germline V CDR1 and CDR2: SGDLS, YYNGEE. Written as DNA, the CDR3 is TGTGCCAGCAGCGTAGCTAGCGGAAGTACGCATGAGCAGTTCTTC. Encoded protein: CASSVASGSTHEQFF. The full variable domain, completed using reference TRBV9 and TRBJ2-1, is DSGVTQTPKHLITATGQRVTLRCSPRSGDLSVYWYQQSLDQGLQFLIQYYNGEERAKGNILERFSAQQFPDLHSELNLSSLELGDSALYFCASSVASGSTHEQFFGPGTRLTVL.

J is TRBJ1-1 and V is TRBV6-6, with a possible D match to TRBD1 (6 bases). This CDR3 is built from 14 residues. The germline V and J ends were trimmed by 2 bases and 1 base, with 8 bases remaining between them. The germline gives CDR1 MNHNY, CDR2 SVGAGI (reference sequence). The CDR3 DNA is TGTGCCAGCAGTTACACGGACAGGAACACTGAAGCTTTCTTT. Its translation: CASSYTDRNTEAFF.

The chain joins TRBV30 to TRBJ1-1, with 12 bases matching TRBD1. The V gene's germline CDR1 is GTSNPN and CDR2 SVGIG (reference sequence). CDR3 length equals 15 residues. Trimming at V came to 2 bases and at J to 4 bases, leaving 5 bases not matched to a gene. CDR3 region: CAWSSGTGGGTEAFF. The CDR3 DNA is TGTGCCTGGAGTTCAGGGACAGGGGGCGGCACTGAAGCTTTCTTT.

The CDR3 sequence is CASSFGGSDEQYF. The DNA of the CDR3 is TGTGCCAGCAGCTTCGGGGGCAGCGACGAGCAGTACTTC. The V and J genes are TRBV7-2 and TRBJ2-7, with D perhaps TRBD1 or TRBD2 (6 bases each). Germline lookup yields CDR1 SGHTA and CDR2 FQGNSA. V was clipped by 3 bases and J by 5 bases, with 11 bases between them. The CDR3 sequence is 13 residues long. The entire variable domain, with the rest obtained from reference TRBV7-2 and TRBJ2-7, is as follows: GAGVSQSPSNKVTEKGKDVELRCDPISGHTALYWYRQSLGQGLEFLIYFQGNSAPDKSGLPSDRFSAERTGGSVSTLTIQRTQQEDSAVYLCASSFGGSDEQYFGPGTRLTVT.

This chain's CDR3 is CASSLRTSGPYNEQFF. For the CDR3, the DNA is TGCGCCAGCAGCCTCAGGACTAGCGGCCCCTACAATGAGCAGTTCTTC. The rearrangement uses TRBV5-1 and TRBJ2-1, with 10 bases fitting TRBD2. CDR1 is SGHRS and CDR2 is YFSETQ in the germline V gene. The V and J ends lost 4 bases and 2 bases, in that order; junction bases with no gene match: 6. This CDR3 is 16 amino acids long.

The genes are TRBV4-2 and TRBJ2-2, with TRBD2 matching over 9 bases. Trimming removed 1 base from V and 4 bases from J; junction bases left unmatched: 4. From germline, CDR1 is LGHNA and CDR2 YNFKEQ. This CDR3 contains 16 residues. The CDR3, as DNA: TGTGCCAGCAGCCAAGCGGCGGGAGGGGGCACCGGGGAGCTGTTTTTT. Translated: CASSQAAGGGTGELFF.

This clone was counted a single time. The chain recombines TRBV28 with TRBJ1-5; TRBD1 matches 7 bases. CDR1 MDHEN and CDR2 SYDVKM come from the germline V gene. V was pared by 5 bases and J by 2 bases, with 9 bases of the junction left unmatched. The CDR3 is made up of 16 amino acids. The CDR3 sequence: CASSPGGQEGNQPQHF. The CDR3 region has the DNA TGTGCCAGCAGTCCGGGTGGACAGGAGGGCAATCAGCCCCAGCATTTT.

The chain employs TRBV7-2 and TRBJ2-5; tentative D call: TRBD2 (6 bases). The CDR3 is made up of 13 amino acids. Germline CDR1 and CDR2: SGHTA and FQGNSA. V lost 3 bases and J lost 5, with 10 bases in between. For the CDR3, the DNA is TGTGCCAGCAGCTTGGGACTTTTGGAGACCCAGTACTTC. Amino acids: CASSLGLLETQYF.

The gene calls are TRBV4-2 and TRBJ2-1; TRBD1 aligns across 9 bases. Germline V lookup: CDR1 LGHNA, CDR2 YNFKEQ. The CDR3 runs 15 residues. Germline trimming cut 0 bases from V and 8 bases from J; bases unmatched to any gene: 5. The CDR3 loop reads CASSQDVTGGDEQFF. In DNA, the CDR3 is TGTGCCAGCAGCCAAGATGTTACAGGGGGCGATGAGCAGTTCTTC.

The chain joins TRBV2 to TRBJ2-5; D gene uncertain. Looked up from germline, CDR1 is SNHLY and CDR2 is FYNNEI. The CDR3 sequence is 13 residues long. Trimming left V 2 bases short and J 2 bases short, with 6 bases between. CDR3 sequence (DNA): TGTGCCAGCAGTGAATCCAGACAAGAGACCCAGTACTTC. Protein product: CASSESRQETQYF.

This clone was observed once. The chain recombines TRBV7-2 with TRBJ2-5; D might be TRBD1 (6 bases). In germline, CDR1 is SGHTA, CDR2 FQGNSA. The CDR3 length is 13 residues. V was shortened by 1 base and J by 9 bases, with 12 bases between the two germline ends. CDR3 DNA: TGTGCCAGCAGCTTAGTTCGAGCAGGGGCCCAGTACTTC. It translates to CASSLVRAGAQYF.

This chain connects TRBV15 to TRBJ2-7; 9 bases line up with TRBD1. The ends lost 0 bases at V and 5 bases at J; junction bases unmatched: 8. Germline CDR1 and CDR2: LNHNV and YYDKDF (reference sequence). The CDR3 loop spans 16 amino acids. The CDR3, as DNA: TGTGCCACCAGCAGAGACCCACAGGGGGCGGGGAACGAGCAGTACTTC. Amino acids: CATSRDPQGAGNEQYF.

The chain couples TRBV11-3 to TRBJ2-5, with 14 nucleotides matching TRBD2. The CDR3 extends over 15 amino acids. Trimming removed 5 bases from V and 4 bases from J; junction bases left unmatched: 3. Germline V lookup: CDR1 SGHNT, CDR2 YENEEA. This chain's CDR3 is CASSAGTSGRETQYF. The CDR3 DNA is TGTGCCAGCAGCGCAGGGACTAGCGGGAGAGAGACCCAGTACTTC.

The chain has TRBV6-5 and TRBJ2-5, with D perhaps TRBD1 (6 bases). Germline CDR1 reads MNHEY; CDR2 reads SVGAGI. CDR3 size: 13 residues. Deletions cut 0 bases from V and 5 bases from J, with 7 bases between. The CDR3 sequence: CASSYSGAETQYF. The DNA of the CDR3 is TGTGCCAGCAGTTACTCGGGGGCGGAGACCCAGTACTTC.

The genes are TRBV28 and TRBJ2-7; D is perhaps TRBD2 (5 bases). V shed 7 bases and J shed 1 base, with 5 bases lying between them. The CDR3 is made up of 11 amino acids. Germline loops: CDR1 MDHEN, CDR2 SYDVKM. DNA of the CDR3: TGTGCCAGCACGGGGTCCTACGAGCAGTACTTC. Its protein is CASTGSYEQYF. Complete variable domain (other parts from reference TRBV28 and TRBJ2-7): DVKVTQSSRYLVKRTGEKVFLECVQDMDHENMFWYRQDPGLGLRLIYFSYDVKMKEKGDIPEGYSVSREKKERFSLILESASTNQTSMYLCASTGSYEQYFGPGTRLTVT.

The sample holds a few counts of this clone. CDR3 sequence (DNA): TGTGCCAGCAAAAAAGCGGGGCCGTCCTACGAGCAGTACTTC. Protein: CASKKAGPSYEQYF. V and J are TRBV6-5 and TRBJ2-7, with 7 nucleotides matching TRBD2. The CDR3 is 14 amino acids. The V gene's germline CDR1 is MNHEY and CDR2 SVGAGI. V lost 7 bases to trimming and J lost 1 base; unmatched junction nucleotides: 7.

The V gene is TRBV10-1, the J gene TRBJ2-5, with TRBD1 matching over 9 bases. The germline gives CDR1 WNHNN, CDR2 SYGVQD (reference sequence). This CDR3 spans 17 amino acids. V gave up 0 bases and J gave up 2 bases; unmatched junction bases: 7. The CDR3 sequence is CASSESFGDRAQETQYF. Written as DNA, the CDR3 is TGCGCCAGCAGTGAGTCCTTTGGGGACAGGGCACAAGAGACCCAGTACTTC.

This rearrangement joins TRBV10-2 to TRBJ2-5; 7 bases map to TRBD2. The CDR3 is 15 amino acids. V shed 4 bases and J 0 bases; nucleotides not matched to a gene: 5. Per the germline V gene, CDR1 is WSHSY and CDR2 is SAAADI. CDR3 residues: CASSAGSGYQETQYF. The DNA for the CDR3 is TGCGCCAGCAGTGCAGGTAGCGGGTACCAAGAGACCCAGTACTTC.

The chain uses TRBV2 and TRBJ1-5; TRBD1 aligns across 10 bases. The V and J ends lost 5 bases and 4 bases, in that order; junction bases with no gene match: 2. The CDR3 has 14 amino acids. Germline V gene data show CDR1 as SNHLY and CDR2 as FYNNEI. The CDR3 loop is CASSRQGANQPQHF. DNA for the CDR3: TGTGCCAGCAGTAGACAGGGGGCTAATCAGCCCCAGCATTTT.

V and J are TRBV27 and TRBJ2-1, with 16 bases matching TRBD2. V shed 4 bases and J 7 bases; nucleotides not matched to a gene: 1. The CDR3 contains 15 residues. Germline loops: CDR1 MNHEY, CDR2 SMNVEV (reference sequence). The CDR3 spells CASSSGLAGGNEQFF. DNA of the CDR3: TGTGCCAGCAGTTCGGGACTAGCGGGAGGGAATGAGCAGTTCTTC.

The chain recombines TRBV5-5 with TRBJ2-5; D is ambiguous. Germline V gives CDR1 SGHKS, CDR2 YYEKEE (reference sequence). CDR3 length: 14 residues. V was cut by 4 bases and J by 1 base, with 11 bases left in between. CDR3 DNA sequence: TGTGCCAGCAGCCCCGGCGGCCTCCAAGAGACCCAGTACTTC. Translation gives CASSPGGLQETQYF.

The CDR3 is CASSIGLAGHQETQYF. The CDR3 DNA reads as TGTGCCAGTAGTATAGGCCTGGCGGGGCATCAAGAGACCCAGTACTTC. V and J are TRBV19 and TRBJ2-5, with a possible D match to TRBD2 (6 bases). V was trimmed by 1 base and J by 2 bases, leaving 14 bases between them. The CDR3 covers 16 residues. CDR1 LNHDA and CDR2 SQIVND come from the germline V gene (reference sequence).

The rearrangement uses TRBV18 and TRBJ1-1; no reliable D call. The CDR3 loop spans 14 amino acids. CDR1 KGHSH and CDR2 LQKENI come from the germline V gene. Trimming pared 3 bases from V and 4 bases from J, leaving 12 bases between. The DNA for the CDR3 is TGTGCCAGCTCACCGACCGGGGTTTTCACTGAAGCTTTCTTT. It specifies CASSPTGVFTEAFF.

J is TRBJ1-5 and V is TRBV27, with D hard to call. Trimming cost V 1 base and J 7 bases, with 11 bases left between them. The CDR3 loop spans 14 amino acids. Germline-derived CDR1 and CDR2 are MNHEY and SMNVEV (reference sequence). The CDR3 sequence is CASSLFAGRQPQHF. The CDR3 coding sequence is TGTGCCAGCAGTTTATTTGCAGGCCGCCAGCCCCAGCATTTT.